Each of the 16 T cell receptor beta chains below was sequenced from the same sample in a study of shared clonotypes between healthy human individuals. Selected positively for CCR7 and CD45RO-negative, naive CD8 cells excluded terminally differentiated effector memory CD45RA+ cells. TCRdb's table, derived via immunoSEQ multiplex PCR, lists solely in-frame clones and lacks some. The profile covers hundreds of thousands of clones, with about 91% appearing a single time and about a quarter taken by the ten largest. The sequenced material came from naive CD8+ T cells sorted from blood. The receptors shown here come from a man aged 25 to 45 in good health.

The chain carries TRBV5-1 and TRBJ1-2; 7 nucleotides line up with TRBD1. The junction had 4 bases not matched to a gene; V was cut back by 0 bases and J by 2 bases. Per germline, CDR1 SGHRS and CDR2 YFSETQ. The CDR3 has 15 amino acids. The CDR3 region has the DNA TGCGCCAGCAGCTTGGCCGGGGGACAGAACTATGGCTACACCTTC. As protein: CASSLAGGQNYGYTF.

In the case of this clone: In the same sample, other DNA sequences code for this CDR3. The V gene is TRBV4-1, the J gene TRBJ2-7, with D hard to call. The CDR3 has 12 residues. V was clipped by 2 bases and J by 4 bases, with 6 bases between them. The germline gives CDR1 MGHRA, CDR2 YSYEKL. CDR3 region: CASSQRGYEQYF. For the CDR3, the DNA is TGCGCCAGCAGCCAAAGAGGATACGAGCAGTACTTC.

The genes are TRBV4-1 and TRBJ1-3; D gene unclear. Trimming left V 1 base short and J 0 bases short, with 4 bases between. This CDR3 is built from 14 residues. Germline V gene sequence: CDR1 MGHRA, CDR2 YSYEKL. CDR3 bases: TGCGCCAGCAGCCAAGGATTCTCTGGAAACACCATATATTTT. As protein: CASSQGFSGNTIYF.

The rearrangement joins TRBV7-2 to TRBJ1-4, with a weak D call TRBD1 (6 bases). Germline assignment: CDR1 SGHTA and CDR2 FQGNSA. With 2 bases removed from V and 4 bases from J, the gap between germline ends came to 14 bases. CDR3 length: 16 amino acids. In DNA, the CDR3 is TGTGCCAGCAGCTTAACCGGAGACAGGATTAATGAAAAACTGTTTTTT. Protein product: CASSLTGDRINEKLFF.

This clone occurred a few times. J is TRBJ2-2 and V is TRBV4-1; D is undetermined. Looked up from germline, CDR1 is MGHRA and CDR2 is YSYEKL. The CDR3 sequence is 14 residues long. Deletions cut 0 bases from V and 6 bases from J, with 8 bases between. Here the CDR3 reads CASSQEANPGELFF. The CDR3 bases are TGCGCCAGCAGCCAAGAGGCCAATCCCGGGGAGCTGTTTTTT.

Of note for this clone: Only one base separates this from a far larger clonotype, so it likely reflects a read error. The same CDR3 arises from other DNA sequences in this sample as well. V usage is TRBV28 and J usage is TRBJ2-7; maybe TRBD1 (5 bases). The CDR3 has 13 amino acids. Per germline, CDR1 MDHEN and CDR2 SYDVKM. The V and J ends lost 2 bases and 1 base respectively, with 6 bases between them. DNA of the CDR3: TGTGCCAGCAGTTTAGCAGGGTCCTACGAGCAGTACTTC. This codes for CASSLAGSYEQYF.

The V and J genes are TRBV27 and TRBJ2-7; 7 nucleotides agree with TRBD1. This CDR3 region has 12 residues. Germline V gene lookup returns CDR1 MNHEY and CDR2 SMNVEV (reference sequence). V was clipped by 5 bases and J by 6 bases; unmatched bases: 4. The chain's CDR3 is CASSASGGEQYF. For the CDR3, the DNA is TGTGCCAGCAGTGCCTCAGGGGGCGAGCAGTACTTC.

The rearrangement links TRBV7-9 to TRBJ2-3, with TRBD1 as a possible D gene (7 bases). Germline CDR1 is SEHNR and CDR2 is FQNEAQ (reference sequence). Trimming shortened V by 4 bases and J by 1 base, and 24 bases separated the two germline ends. This CDR3 is 19 amino acids long. CDR3 in amino acids: CASSSSETGRPLGTDTQYF. The DNA of the CDR3 is TGTGCCAGCAGCTCCTCCGAGACAGGGAGGCCTCTTGGCACAGATACGCAGTATTTT.

The rearrangement links TRBV5-5 to TRBJ2-1; the D gene is possibly TRBD2 (6 bases). The CDR3 is 14 residues long. V was shortened by 5 bases and J by 7 bases, with 16 bases between the two germline ends. The germline V gene encodes CDR1 SGHKS and CDR2 YYEKEE (reference sequence). CDR3 sequence reads: CASSSSGPRNEQFF. CDR3 DNA: TGTGCCAGCAGTAGTAGCGGACCTAGAAATGAGCAGTTCTTC.

This rearrangement joins TRBV6-4 to TRBJ2-1; TRBD2 matches at 8 bases. Germline CDR1 MRHNA, CDR2 SNTAGT. The CDR3 runs 14 residues. V was clipped by 0 bases and J by 9 bases; unmatched bases: 4. The CDR3 loop reads CASSDSGLATEQFF. The CDR3 nucleotides are TGTGCCAGCAGTGACTCAGGACTAGCTACTGAGCAGTTCTTC.

This chain's CDR3 is CASSLARVGWELFF. CDR3 nucleotide sequence: TGTGCCAGCAGCTTAGCGAGGGTAGGCTGGGAGCTGTTTTTT. The rearrangement links TRBV7-9 to TRBJ2-2; tentative D call: TRBD2 (5 bases). CDR1 is SEHNR and CDR2 is FQNEAQ in the germline V gene (reference sequence). This CDR3 contains 14 residues. Trimming left V 0 bases short and J 9 bases short, with 11 bases between.

This chain links TRBV15 with TRBJ1-2; D is unresolved. The CDR3 length is 11 residues. Germline V gene data show CDR1 as LNHNV and CDR2 as YYDKDF (reference sequence). Trimming cost V 0 bases and J 8 bases, with 4 bases left between them. The CDR3 is CATSRDGGYTF. The DNA of the CDR3 is TGTGCCACCAGCAGAGATGGGGGCTACACCTTC. Full variable domain (outside the CDR3, taken from reference TRBV15 and TRBJ1-2): DAMVIQNPRYQVTQFGKPVTLSCSQTLNHNVMYWYQQKSSQAPKLLFHYYDKDFNNEADTPDNFQSRRPNTSFCFLDIRSPGLGDTAMYLCATSRDGGYTFGSGTRLTVV.

V gene TRBV4-1 combines with J gene TRBJ2-7; D is ambiguous. The germline V and J ends were trimmed by 0 bases and 4 bases, with 13 bases remaining between them. The CDR3 spans 15 residues. Germline V gives CDR1 MGHRA, CDR2 YSYEKL. As DNA, the CDR3 is TGCGCCAGCAGCCAAGATGTCGCTCGGAATTACGAGCAGTACTTC. Protein product: CASSQDVARNYEQYF.

The chain is built from TRBV6-4 and TRBJ2-3; tentative D call: TRBD2 (5 bases). Germline V gene data show CDR1 as MRHNA and CDR2 as SNTAGT. This CDR3 region has 15 residues. V gave up 0 bases and J gave up 3 bases, with 10 bases separating them. As DNA, the CDR3 is TGTGCCAGCAGTGACTCGGCGGGTGTGACAGATACGCAGTATTTT. Protein product: CASSDSAGVTDTQYF.

As DNA, the CDR3 is TGTGCCAGCAGAGGACTAGCGGGAGTTATAACAGATACGCAGTATTTT. Translation: CASRGLAGVITDTQYF. The rearrangement joins TRBV27 to TRBJ2-3, with 13 bases identical to TRBD2. Per the germline V gene, CDR1 is MNHEY and CDR2 is SMNVEV (reference sequence). The ends lost 6 bases at V and 3 bases at J; junction bases unmatched: 6. CDR3 length: 16 amino acids.

The chain couples TRBV29-1 to TRBJ2-6; D unclear. The germline gives CDR1 SQVTM, CDR2 ANQGSEA. Deletions cut 7 bases from V and 4 bases from J, with 11 bases between. The CDR3 has 13 amino acids. CDR3 region: CSATTSGANVLTF. DNA of the CDR3: TGCAGCGCTACCACTTCCGGGGCCAACGTCCTGACTTTC.